This record concerns one TCR beta chain sequence. Its specificity is not known. This sample stems from a study of cytomegalovirus exposure and HLA in healthy donors. Study results and caveats: Among the sequence variants, a highly shared cluster was likely an artifact of sequencing.

This CDR3 has 15 amino acids. 60 Vbeta and 13 Jbeta primers were used in PCR. Libraries were prepared by immunoSEQ multiplex PCR; TCRdb keeps only in-frame clonotypes and omits some of them. The sample has 120,000 to 150,000 clones; approximately 65% are singletons. The TCR comes from a woman aged 60-75 years in good health and CMV-seronegative. The chain couples TRBV7-5 to TRBJ2-7; the table's D call, TRBD2, has no DNA check behind it. TRBV7-5 is shown as a pseudogene. The specimen sequenced was PBMCs. As DNA, the CDR3 is TGTGTCAGAAGCCTTGGGCGGGACGCCTCCTACGAGCAGTACTTC. Encoded protein: CVRSLGRDASYEQYF.